The 27 T cell receptor beta chains presented below share a single source sample, sequenced in a study of T-cell reconstitution after alpha-beta-depleted transplantation in children. Preparing the TCRbeta library involved the use of unique molecular identifiers. TCRdb re-analysed the PCR reads in MiXCR, keeping a single row per CDR3 protein. The repertoire holds some 550,000 distinct CDR3 sequences, with 18% as singletons. Sequences were derived from PBMCs from the stem cell graft donor, sampled from the stem cell graft. The receptors come from a human donor who donated a stem cell graft to a child with acute lymphoblastic leukemia.

This clonotype was picked up many times. CDR3 coding DNA: TGTGCCAGCAGTTTTCCCGGGGAGCTGTTTTTT. It specifies CASSFPGELFF. The chain has TRBV12-3 or TRBV12-4 and TRBJ2-2; D uncertain. V lost 3 bases and J 6 bases, leaving 2 bases between the germline ends. This CDR3 has 11 amino acids.

This clonotype was observed a handful of times. CDR3: CASSWGQGKNFFQYF. The CDR3 nucleotides read TGTGCCAGCAGCTGGGGACAGGGGAAGAACTTTTTTCAGTATTTT. This sequence joins TRBV11-2 and TRBJ2-3; 10 nucleotides line up with TRBD1. Per the germline V gene, CDR1 is SGHAT and CDR2 is FQNNGV. The CDR3 runs 15 residues. Trimming took 4 bases from V and 12 from J; bases not matched to a gene: 13.

This clonotype was seen only a few times. The chain has TRBV12-3 or TRBV12-4 and TRBJ2-5; D gene unclear. The germline V and J ends were trimmed by 2 bases and 4 bases, with 11 bases remaining between them. This CDR3 has 14 amino acids. The CDR3 nucleotides read TGTGCCAGCAGTTTATTGGCACGGGTAGAGACCCAGTACTTC. It encodes CASSLLARVETQYF.

This clonotype came up a few times. This chain connects TRBV5-1 to TRBJ2-7; TRBD1 matches at 7 bases. Looked up from germline, CDR1 is SGHRS and CDR2 is YFSETQ. V dropped 1 base and J dropped 5; count of bases not matched to a gene: 6. The length of the CDR3 is 14 residues. The DNA of the CDR3 is TGCGCCAGCAGCTTGATATTACAGGGGAACGAGCAGTACTTC. It encodes CASSLILQGNEQYF.

A few counts support this clonotype. This chain uses TRBV10-3 with TRBJ2-1; TRBD2 matches 13 bases. V gave up 8 bases and J gave up 2 bases; unmatched junction bases: 6. The CDR3 is made up of 16 amino acids. The germline CDR1 and CDR2 sequences are ENHRY and SYGVKD. CDR3 nucleotides: TGTGCCATCGGACTAGCGGGAGTCCAGGCCTACAATGAGCAGTTCTTC. Translating it yields CAIGLAGVQAYNEQFF.

This rearrangement joins TRBV27 to TRBJ2-5; D possibly uses TRBD1 or TRBD2 (5 bases each). The germline V and J ends were trimmed by 4 bases and 5 bases, with 17 bases remaining between them. The CDR3 spans 15 residues. In germline, CDR1 is MNHEY, CDR2 SMNVEV (reference sequence). The CDR3 protein is CASSSEGRPFETQYF. The CDR3 DNA is TGTGCCAGCAGTTCCGAGGGGAGACCCTTCGAGACCCAGTACTTC.

This clonotype was detected ten times or more. This chain connects TRBV9 to TRBJ2-1; 13 nucleotides line up with TRBD2. The germline gives CDR1 SGDLS, CDR2 YYNGEE. Germline trimming cut 4 bases from V and 9 bases from J; bases unmatched to any gene: 7. The CDR3 has 15 residues. DNA for the CDR3: TGTGCCAGCAGCTTAGGACTAGCGGGAGTCGTTGAGCAGTTCTTC. This sequence encodes CASSLGLAGVVEQFF. Together with reference TRBV9 and TRBJ2-1, the CDR3 gives the full variable domain: DSGVTQTPKHLITATGQRVTLRCSPRSGDLSVYWYQQSLDQGLQFLIQYYNGEERAKGNILERFSAQQFPDLHSELNLSSLELGDSALYFCASSLGLAGVVEQFFGPGTRLTVL.

The chain employs TRBV6-1 and TRBJ2-2; 7 nucleotides line up with TRBD2. Per the germline V gene, CDR1 is MNHNS and CDR2 is SASEGT. This CDR3 region has 14 residues. V lost 7 bases to trimming and J lost 4 bases; unmatched junction nucleotides: 6. CDR3 in DNA: TGTGCCAGCATACGGACTAGGGGCACCGGGGAGCTGTTTTTT. It codes for CASIRTRGTGELFF.

This clonotype occurred many times. This chain joins TRBV5-1 and TRBJ2-1; D uncertain. This CDR3 spans 14 amino acids. CDR1 SGHRS and CDR2 YFSETQ come from the germline V gene. With 4 bases removed from V and 5 bases from J, the gap between germline ends came to 13 bases. The DNA for the CDR3 is TGCGCCAGCAGCCTGGCGCCGGCTAACAATGAGCAGTTCTTC. Translation: CASSLAPANNEQFF.

This rearrangement joins TRBV30 to TRBJ1-2; D is undetermined. Germline V gene data show CDR1 as GTSNPN and CDR2 as SVGIG (reference sequence). Trimming took 4 bases from V and 3 from J, leaving 9 bases between them. The CDR3 runs to 12 residues. CDR3 DNA sequence: TGTGCCTGGAATCTGGGTGACTATGGCTACACCTTC. This gives the protein CAWNLGDYGYTF.

The V gene is TRBV6-1, the J gene TRBJ1-2; D gene uncertain. V shed 6 bases and J shed 9 bases, with 23 bases lying between them. Germline V gene data show CDR1 as MNHNS and CDR2 as SASEGT. The CDR3 contains 15 residues. The CDR3 nucleotides read TGTGCCAGCAGCCCCTCGACCTACGAAAGAGAGAGCTACACCTTC. This encodes CASSPSTYERESYTF.

The V and J genes are TRBV27 and TRBJ1-1, with a tentative D call TRBD1 (5 bases). The germline gives CDR1 MNHEY, CDR2 SMNVEV (reference sequence). V lost 5 bases to trimming and J lost 1 base, with 14 bases between them. The CDR3 spans 15 residues. CDR3 nucleotides: TGTGCCAGCAGTGAAAGAAGGGGTAAGAACACTGAAGCTTTCTTT. The encoded protein is CASSERRGKNTEAFF.

This chain connects TRBV12-3 or TRBV12-4 to TRBJ1-2, with D unclear. V lost 6 bases and J 0 bases, leaving 8 bases between the germline ends. The CDR3 is made up of 13 amino acids. CDR3 sequence: CASSPSANYGYTF. Here the CDR3 DNA reads TGTGCCAGCAGCCCCTCAGCTAACTATGGCTACACCTTC.

This clonotype came up many times. V is TRBV7-2 and J is TRBJ1-2; the D is unclear. Trimming cost V 5 bases and J 0 bases, with 13 bases left between them. The CDR3 has 15 residues. The germline V gene encodes CDR1 SGHTA and CDR2 FQGNSA. The CDR3 DNA follows: TGTGCCAGCAGCGCGGGGTATTATACTAACTATGGCTACACCTTC. Protein sequence: CASSAGYYTNYGYTF.

CDR3 region: CASSNGGQANYGYTF. The DNA of the CDR3 is TGTGCCAGTAGTAACGGTGGGCAGGCAAACTATGGCTACACCTTC. The V call is TRBV19, the J call TRBJ1-2; D is unresolved. Trimming removed 4 bases at V and 2 bases at J, with 14 bases between. The CDR3 runs to 15 residues. In germline, CDR1 is LNHDA, CDR2 SQIVND (reference sequence).

This clonotype was observed a few times. The V and J genes are TRBV3-1 and TRBJ2-4; the match to TRBD1 covers 8 bases. The germline V gene has CDR1 LGHDT and CDR2 YNNKEL (reference sequence). J gave up 3 bases and V 4 bases, and 11 bases lay outside the gene matches. The CDR3 spans 17 residues. CDR3 in amino acids: CASSPWATGEDKNIQYF. CDR3 sequence (DNA): TGTGCCAGCAGCCCGTGGGCGACAGGGGAAGACAAAAACATTCAGTACTTC.

This clonotype turned up a few times. V gene TRBV7-9 combines with J gene TRBJ2-7, with D perhaps assigned TRBD1 or TRBD2 (5 bases each). The CDR3 is made up of 14 amino acids. V lost 4 bases, J lost 7 bases, and 17 bases lay in between. Germline V gives CDR1 SEHNR, CDR2 FQNEAQ (reference sequence). The DNA for the CDR3 is TGTGCCAGCAGCTCCCCGGGACGTGCCCCTGAGCAGTACTTC. It translates to CASSSPGRAPEQYF.

J is TRBJ2-5 and V is TRBV29-1; the match to TRBD2 covers 9 bases. After removal of 4 bases from V and 5 bases from J, the junction contained 5 bases not matched to a gene. The CDR3 sequence is 13 residues long. Germline V lookup: CDR1 SQVTM, CDR2 ANQGSEA. The CDR3 reads CSVGSGSRETQYF. The CDR3 DNA sequence: TGCAGCGTTGGTAGCGGGAGTAGGGAGACCCAGTACTTC.

This clonotype was counted once. This rearrangement joins TRBV2 to TRBJ2-2; the match to TRBD2 covers 15 bases. Trimming at V came to 6 bases and at J to 4 bases, leaving 3 bases not matched to a gene. Germline V gene data show CDR1 as SNHLY and CDR2 as FYNNEI. The CDR3 is 16 amino acids. CDR3 nucleotide sequence: TGTGCCAGCAGGGCGGGACTAGCGGGAGGCACCGGGGAGCTGTTTTTT. Protein: CASRAGLAGGTGELFF.

The chain links TRBV5-1 to TRBJ2-1; TRBD1 matches 10 bases. Germline lookup yields CDR1 SGHRS and CDR2 YFSETQ. V shed 1 base and J 8 bases; nucleotides not matched to a gene: 9. CDR3 length: 16 amino acids. CDR3 protein: CASSLIVGQGNDEQFF. CDR3 coding DNA: TGCGCCAGCAGCTTGATTGTGGGACAGGGGAACGATGAGCAGTTCTTC.

The rearrangement joins TRBV2 to TRBJ1-2, with 11 bases lining up with TRBD1. The CDR3 runs 18 residues. V was pared by 10 bases and J by 4 bases, with 20 bases of the junction left unmatched. CDR1 is SNHLY, CDR2 FYNNEI, per germline. CDR3 protein: CAICLYSFRDRGIYGYTF. CDR3 in DNA: TGTGCCATCTGTTTATATAGTTTCCGGGACAGGGGGATCTATGGCTACACCTTC.

This clonotype appeared a few times. The J gene is TRBJ1-6, the V gene TRBV25-1; 7 positions agree with TRBD1. In germline, CDR1 is MGHDK, CDR2 SYGVNS. The CDR3 length is 14 residues. V was clipped by 6 bases and J by 7 bases; unmatched bases: 6. The CDR3 reads CASSLRGWNSPLHF. The CDR3 DNA reads TGTGCCAGCAGCCTCAGGGGGTGGAATTCACCCCTCCACTTT.

This clonotype was detected a few times. J is TRBJ2-3 and V is TRBV11-2; 7 bases match TRBD2. The germline gives CDR1 SGHAT, CDR2 FQNNGV. J lost 4 bases, V lost 5 bases, and 6 bases had no gene match. The CDR3 is 14 amino acids. CDR3 residues: CASSPRTRADTQYF. In DNA, the CDR3 is TGTGCCAGCAGCCCCCGGACTAGAGCAGATACGCAGTATTTT.

This clonotype has a handful of counts. The V and J genes are TRBV7-3 and TRBJ2-7; 12 nucleotides line up with TRBD1. Germline V lookup: CDR1 SGHTA, CDR2 FQGTGA. The V segment lost 6 bases and the J segment 1 base; nucleotides outside the gene matches: 10. The CDR3 totals 17 residues. The CDR3 spells CASSLGTGGARSYEQYF. The DNA for the CDR3 is TGTGCCAGCAGTTTAGGGACAGGGGGCGCTCGGTCCTACGAGCAGTACTTC.

This clonotype has only a few counts. CDR3 nucleotides: TGCAGCGTTGGGGAGAACTATGGCTACACCTTC. Translating gives CSVGENYGYTF. The gene calls are TRBV29-1 and TRBJ1-2; D is unresolved. Germline-derived CDR1 and CDR2 are SQVTM and ANQGSEA. V was pared by 4 bases and J by 2 bases, with 5 bases between. This CDR3 has 11 residues.

This sequence joins TRBV5-1 and TRBJ2-2, with D tentatively TRBD1 or TRBD2 (5 bases each). V dropped 10 bases and J dropped 3 bases, with 25 bases sitting between them. The CDR3 consists of 17 residues. Germline V CDR1 and CDR2: SGHRS, YFSETQ. The CDR3 DNA follows: TGCGCCTCCCAGTTACCAGGGAGAGCGGAACACACCGGGGAGCTGTTTTTT. This codes for CASQLPGRAEHTGELFF.

This clonotype appeared many times. V usage is TRBV7-8 and J usage is TRBJ2-6; D is undetermined. Germline loops: CDR1 SGHVS, CDR2 FQNEAQ. This CDR3 has 14 amino acids. V dropped 3 bases and J dropped 0 bases, with 3 bases sitting between them. CDR3 sequence (DNA): TGTGCCAGCAGCTTTTTCTCTGGGGCCAACGTCCTGACTTTC. It codes for CASSFFSGANVLTF. Full variable domain (remainder filled in from reference TRBV7-8 and TRBJ2-6): GAGVSQSPRYKVAKRGQDVALRCDPISGHVSLFWYQQALGQGPEFLTYFQNEAQLDKSGLPSDRFFAERPEGSVSTLKIQRTQQEDSAVYLCASSFFSGANVLTFGAGSRLTVL.